The 4 T cell receptor beta chains reported below all come from one sample, sequenced in a study of blood T cell repertoires in COVID-19. Here immunoSEQ multiplex PCR was the method, and the copy in TCRdb shows in-frame clones only, minus some. In the table there are approximately 390,000 clones, roughly 90% of which are singletons. Material for sequencing was peripheral blood. The receptors come from a man between 18 and 35 years old with active or convalescent COVID-19.

The chain is built from TRBV7-3 and TRBJ1-4; a possible D gene is TRBD1 (5 bases). CDR3 length: 15 amino acids. In germline, CDR1 is SGHTA, CDR2 FQGTGA. V was pared by 2 bases and J by 8 bases, with 15 bases between. The CDR3 protein is CASSLWGGAGEKLFF. CDR3 DNA: TGTGCCAGCAGCTTATGGGGAGGGGCAGGGGAAAAACTGTTTTTT.

CDR3 in amino acids: CASSATSGRVTGEQYF. The CDR3 nucleotides are TGTGCCAGCAGCGCCACTAGCGGGAGGGTGACGGGGGAGCAGTACTTC. The chain carries TRBV9 and TRBJ2-7; 13 nucleotides align to TRBD2. The junction had 10 bases not matched to a gene; V was cut back by 3 bases and J by 7 bases. The CDR3 spans 16 residues. Germline assignment: CDR1 SGDLS and CDR2 YYNGEE.

This chain uses TRBV28 with TRBJ1-1; D is ambiguous. V was clipped by 4 bases and J by 6 bases, with 6 bases between them. The CDR3 contains 11 residues. Germline CDR1 MDHEN, CDR2 SYDVKM. CDR3 in amino acids: CASSSSPEAFF. The DNA of the CDR3 is TGTGCCAGCAGTTCTTCCCCTGAAGCTTTCTTT.

This chain joins TRBV2 and TRBJ1-5, with D possibly matching TRBD1 (6 bases). Trimming took 6 bases from V and 3 from J, leaving 12 bases between them. The CDR3 is 14 residues long. Germline loops: CDR1 SNHLY, CDR2 FYNNEI. The CDR3 spells CASRLQGVNQPQHF. CDR3 nucleotides: TGTGCCAGCAGACTACAGGGCGTCAATCAGCCCCAGCATTTT.